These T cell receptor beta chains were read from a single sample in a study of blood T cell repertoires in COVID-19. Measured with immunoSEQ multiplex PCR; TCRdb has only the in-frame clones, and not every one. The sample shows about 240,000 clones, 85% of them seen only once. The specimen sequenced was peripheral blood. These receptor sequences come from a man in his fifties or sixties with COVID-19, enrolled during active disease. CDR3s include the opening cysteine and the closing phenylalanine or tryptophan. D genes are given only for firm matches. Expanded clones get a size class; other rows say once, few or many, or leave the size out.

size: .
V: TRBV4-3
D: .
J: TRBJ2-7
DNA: TGCGCCAGCAGCCAAGATTCTGGGGGGGCTTTGAAGTACTTC
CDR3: CASSQDSGGALKYF

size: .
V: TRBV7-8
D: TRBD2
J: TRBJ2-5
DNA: TGTGCCTCTGTAGCGGGGGCCGGGGAGACCCAGTACTTC
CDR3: CASVAGAGETQYF

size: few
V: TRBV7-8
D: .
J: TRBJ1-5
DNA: TGTGCCAGCAGCTTAGGGGCGCGCAATCAGCCCCAGCATTTT
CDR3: CASSLGARNQPQHF

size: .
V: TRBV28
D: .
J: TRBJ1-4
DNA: TGTGCCAGCAGTCTCCTTAGTAGTTCGCTAGTGGAAAAACTGTTTTTT
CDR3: CASSLLSSSLVEKLFF

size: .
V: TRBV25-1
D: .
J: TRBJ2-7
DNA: TGTGCCAGCAGTGAATGGTCAGGAGGAATCTACGAGCAGTACTTC
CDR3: CASSEWSGGIYEQYF

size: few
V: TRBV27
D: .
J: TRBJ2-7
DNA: TGTGCCAGCAGTTCCTGGACACAACCTGGCGAGCAGTACTTC
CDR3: CASSSWTQPGEQYF

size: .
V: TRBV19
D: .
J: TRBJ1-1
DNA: TGTGCCAGTAGTCTCCTCTTCGGGAACACTGAAGCTTTCTTT
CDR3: CASSLLFGNTEAFF

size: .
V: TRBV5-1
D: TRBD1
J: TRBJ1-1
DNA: TGCGCCAGCAGCGCGCAACAGGGGACTGAAGCTTTCTTT
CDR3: CASSAQQGTEAFF

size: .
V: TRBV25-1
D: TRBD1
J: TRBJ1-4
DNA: TGTGCCAGCAGTGGCCGGGACAGGGGGGCAACTAATGAAAAACTGTTTTTT
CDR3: CASSGRDRGATNEKLFF

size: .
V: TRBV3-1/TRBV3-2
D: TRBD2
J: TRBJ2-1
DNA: TGTGCCAGCAGAAGCGGGGGGGGCAGGGAGCAGTTCTTC
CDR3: CASRSGGGREQFF

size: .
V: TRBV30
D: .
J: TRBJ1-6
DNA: TGTGCCTGGAGTGTCGGGGTGACTTACTTTAATTCACCCCTCCACTTT
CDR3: CAWSVGVTYFNSPLHF

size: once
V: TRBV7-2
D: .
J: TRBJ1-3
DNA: TGTGCCAGCAGCTCGACCTTTAGCTACTCTGGAAACACCATATATTTT
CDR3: CASSSTFSYSGNTIYF

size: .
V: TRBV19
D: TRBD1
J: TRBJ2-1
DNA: TGTGCCAGTAGTATGCAGGGGGCTGTAAATGAGCAGTTCTTC
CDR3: CASSMQGAVNEQFF

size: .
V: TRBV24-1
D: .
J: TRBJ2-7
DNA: TGTGCCACCTCCCGCGGTCCCTACGAGCAGTACTTC
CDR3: CATSRGPYEQYF

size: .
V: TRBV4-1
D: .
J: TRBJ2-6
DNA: TGCGCCAGCAGCCAAGCCCAGGGTCACAAGGGTGCCAAGGGGGCCAACGTCCTGACTTTC
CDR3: CASSQAQGHKGAKGANVLTF

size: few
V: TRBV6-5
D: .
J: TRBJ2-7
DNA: TGTGCCAGCACCGCGGGTTTCTCCTACGAGCAGTACTTC
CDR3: CASTAGFSYEQYF

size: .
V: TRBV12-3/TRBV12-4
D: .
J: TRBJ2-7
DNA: TGTGCCAGCGGGTGGAGGGTCGACGAGCAGTACTTC
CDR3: CASGWRVDEQYF

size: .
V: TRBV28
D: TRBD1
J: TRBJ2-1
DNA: TGTGCCAGCAGTAGAGCCGGGACAGGCTCCTACAATGAGCAGTTCTTC
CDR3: CASSRAGTGSYNEQFF

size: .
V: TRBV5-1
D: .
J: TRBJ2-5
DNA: TGCGCCAGCAGCTGGGGTGGGGGGACGATTCAAGAGACCCAGTACTTC
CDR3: CASSWGGGTIQETQYF

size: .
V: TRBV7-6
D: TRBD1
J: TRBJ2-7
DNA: TGTGCCAGCAGGTCTTCGGACAGGGGGCCGGGCGAGCAGTACTTC
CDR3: CASRSSDRGPGEQYF

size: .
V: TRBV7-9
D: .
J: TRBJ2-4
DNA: TGTGCCAGCGCCTCGCCGGAAAACATTCAGTACTTC
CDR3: CASASPENIQYF

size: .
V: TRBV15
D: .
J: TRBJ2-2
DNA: TGTGCCACCAGCAGAGGTATGGGGGCGGCCGCCGGGGAGCTGTTTTTT
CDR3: CATSRGMGAAAGELFF

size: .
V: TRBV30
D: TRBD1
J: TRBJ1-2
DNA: TGTGCCTGGAGTGCCAGAGACAGGGGTGGCTACACCTTC
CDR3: CAWSARDRGGYTF

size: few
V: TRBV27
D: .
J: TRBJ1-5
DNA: TGTGCCAGCAGTTTCGGACCCAGGGGACCAAGCAATCAGCCCCAGCATTTT
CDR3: CASSFGPRGPSNQPQHF

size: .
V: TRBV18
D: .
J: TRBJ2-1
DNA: TGTGCCAGCTCACCACTCGGTGTAAACGACAATGAGCAGTTCTTC
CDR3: CASSPLGVNDNEQFF

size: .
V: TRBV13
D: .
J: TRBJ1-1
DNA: TGTGCCAGCAGCTTGGGGGCGGGGGCGAACACTGAAGCTTTCTTT
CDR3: CASSLGAGANTEAFF

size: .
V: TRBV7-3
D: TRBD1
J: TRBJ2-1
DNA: TGTGCCAGCAGCTCAACTGGACAGGGCGGTGAGCAGTTCTTC
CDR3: CASSSTGQGGEQFF

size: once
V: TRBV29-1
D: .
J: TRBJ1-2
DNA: TGCAGCGTCCACAGGGCGGTAGAGGGCTACACCTTC
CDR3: CSVHRAVEGYTF

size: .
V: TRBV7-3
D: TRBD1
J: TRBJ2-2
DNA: TGTGCCAGCAGCTTTACGACAGGGGTCGGGGAGCTGTTTTTT
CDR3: CASSFTTGVGELFF

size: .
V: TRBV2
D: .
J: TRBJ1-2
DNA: TGTGCCAGCAGTGTGATCCAGGGAATGGCCCTTTCTAACTATGGCTACACCTTC
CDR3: CASSVIQGMALSNYGYTF

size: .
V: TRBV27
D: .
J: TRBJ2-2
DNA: TGTGCCAGCAGGAACAGGGTGTACGGGGAGCTGTTTTTT
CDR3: CASRNRVYGELFF